This T cell receptor (beta chain) was documented in a study of T-cell memory formation after mild COVID-19. Study in general: Among the donors, TCR clusters were largely specific to each donor.

Germline CDR1 is KGHDR and CDR2 is SFDVKD. V dropped 3 bases and J dropped 5 bases, with 9 bases sitting between them. This CDR3 comprises 13 residues. The sample holds a few counts of this clonotype. What it recognizes is unknown. Overall study findings and caveats: Specificity for SARS-CoV-2 was not confirmed among the second-wave clones peaking on day 37. Contracting CD4+ clones were located mainly in CM and EM, and CD8+ clones in EMRA.

A 5'RACE reaction primed in the constant segment made cDNA libraries of TCR alpha and TCR beta, and these carried sample barcodes and UMIs. TCRdb re-called the 5' RACE reads through MiXCR, storing one row per CDR3 protein. The sample records 350,000 to 500,000 distinct CDR3 sequences, roughly 18% being singletons. The rearrangement joins TRBV24-1 to TRBJ1-1; D might be TRBD1 (6 bases). The sequencing input was PBMCs or a T cell subset sorted from them (not recorded which). This TCR was sampled from a man younger than 35 who had mild COVID-19 (a few samples of this study predate the infection). Cell type and time point are not known. The CDR3 loop is CATSDQGQTEAFF. CDR3 nucleotides: TGTGCCACCAGTGATCAGGGGCAGACTGAAGCTTTCTTT.